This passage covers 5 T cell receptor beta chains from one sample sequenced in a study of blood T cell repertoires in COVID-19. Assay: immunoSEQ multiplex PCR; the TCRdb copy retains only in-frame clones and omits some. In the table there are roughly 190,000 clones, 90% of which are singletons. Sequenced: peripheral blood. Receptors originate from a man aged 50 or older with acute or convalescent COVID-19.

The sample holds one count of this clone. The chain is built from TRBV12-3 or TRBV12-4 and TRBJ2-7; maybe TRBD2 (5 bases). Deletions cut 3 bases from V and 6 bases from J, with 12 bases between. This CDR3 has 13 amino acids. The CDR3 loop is CASSFLLAGEQYF. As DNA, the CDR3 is TGTGCCAGCAGTTTTCTTCTAGCTGGCGAGCAGTACTTC.

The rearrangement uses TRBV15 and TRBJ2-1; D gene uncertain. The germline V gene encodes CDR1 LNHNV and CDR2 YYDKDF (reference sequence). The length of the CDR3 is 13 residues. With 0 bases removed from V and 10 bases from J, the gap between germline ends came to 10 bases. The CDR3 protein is CATSRDPALEQFF. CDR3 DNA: TGTGCCACCAGCAGAGATCCAGCGTTGGAGCAGTTCTTC.

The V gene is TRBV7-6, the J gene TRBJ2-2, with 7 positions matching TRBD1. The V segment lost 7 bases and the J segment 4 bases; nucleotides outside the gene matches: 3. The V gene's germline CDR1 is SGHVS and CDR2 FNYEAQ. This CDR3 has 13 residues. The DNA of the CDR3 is TGTGCCAGCACACAGGGGAGCACCGGGGAGCTGTTTTTT. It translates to CASTQGSTGELFF.

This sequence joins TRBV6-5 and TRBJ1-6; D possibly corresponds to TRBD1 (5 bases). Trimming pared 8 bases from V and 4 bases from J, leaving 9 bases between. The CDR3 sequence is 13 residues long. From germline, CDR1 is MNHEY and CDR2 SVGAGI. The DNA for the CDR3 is TGTGCCAGCGGTAGGGGTTATAATTCACCCCTCCACTTT. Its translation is CASGRGYNSPLHF.

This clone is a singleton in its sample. The CDR3 sequence: CASSPRQNRNANTGELFF. In DNA form, the CDR3 reads TGTGCCAGCTCACCACGACAAAACAGGAACGCGAACACCGGGGAGCTGTTTTTT. The chain is built from TRBV18 and TRBJ2-2, with a weak D call TRBD1 (5 bases). V was cut by 1 base and J by 0 bases, with 15 bases left in between. Per the germline V gene, CDR1 is KGHSH and CDR2 is LQKENI. The CDR3 totals 18 residues.